This T cell receptor beta chain was recovered during a study of T-cell memory formation after mild COVID-19. Germline V gives CDR1 SGHDT, CDR2 YYEEEE. V dropped 0 bases and J dropped 1; count of bases not matched to a gene: 2. The CDR3 contains 16 residues. Each CDR3 protein gets one entry after TCRdb re-called the 5' RACE reads with MiXCR. The table records under 550,000 distinct CDR3 sequences, roughly 18% of them present only once. The sequenced sample consisted of PBMCs or a T cell subset sorted from them (not recorded which). This receptor was taken from an adult woman who had mild COVID-19 (a few samples of this study predate the infection). Cell type and time point are not known. The genes are TRBV5-6 and TRBJ2-3, with 10 bases aligning to TRBD2. CDR3 sequence reads: CASSLVLAGGTDTQYF. CDR3 in DNA: TGTGCCAGCAGCTTGGTCCTAGCGGGGGGCACAGATACGCAGTATTTT.